This T cell receptor beta chain came from a study of blood T cell repertoires in COVID-19. Assay used: immunoSEQ multiplex PCR; TCRdb lists only in-frame clones, some missing. This table has 180,000 or so clones, around 85% appearing once. V lost 3 bases to trimming and J lost 6 bases; unmatched junction nucleotides: 6. CDR1 is SGDLS, CDR2 YYNGEE, per germline. The length of the CDR3 is 14 residues. V gene TRBV9 combines with J gene TRBJ1-5; 7 nucleotides match TRBD1. The sequence derives from a man aged 60 to 75 with acute or convalescent COVID-19. The sequencing input was peripheral blood. In nucleotides, the CDR3 is TGTGCCAGCAGCGGACAGGGCGAGGGTCAGCCCCAGCATTTT. Translated: CASSGQGEGQPQHF.